The present TCR beta chain was sequenced within a study of OX40 agonist ivuxolimab in advanced cancers. Regarding the study as a whole: At doses 0.1 to 3.0 mg/kg, CD4+ and CD8+ clones expanded.

This CDR3 has 15 residues. Germline V CDR1 and CDR2: PRHDT, FYEKMQ (reference sequence). Trimming at V came to 7 bases and at J to 3 bases, leaving 6 bases not matched to a gene. Of note for this clone: Its antigen is undetermined.

Sequenced by immunoSEQ multiplex PCR; TCRdb stores in-frame clones only, minus some. The sample has about 31,000 clones; 80% to 90% are singletons. This specimen consisted of CD4+ or CD8+ T cells sorted from blood, obtained in a trial of the OX40 agonist ivuxolimab. V gene TRBV13 combines with J gene TRBJ2-2, with 9 nucleotides matching TRBD2. The clonotype comes from an adult with an advanced solid tumor such as melanoma, head and neck, liver or kidney cancer. The CDR3 region is CASKIAGAYTGELFF. The CDR3 DNA reads TGTGCCAGCAAAATAGCGGGGGCGTACACCGGGGAGCTGTTTTTT.